These 5 T cell receptor beta chains were all obtained from the same sample, sequenced in a study of T cell repertoires in cytomegalovirus infection. TCRdb fed the reads into MiXCR, producing one record per CDR3 protein. Seen here are 400,000 to 550,000 distinct CDR3 sequences, approximately 11% observed once, and the top ten hold approximately 10%. Sequenced input: PBMCs. Every receptor here comes from a human donor in good health (CMV status not recorded). Some clones in this sample may be carry-over from other donors' samples.

This clonotype was detected ten times or more. The DNA is left out, because the CDR3 cannot be placed on it with certainty; the CDR3 is given as TCRdb lists it. The chain couples TRBV28 to TRBJ2-1; the table gives TRBD1 as D, unverified against the DNA. The CDR3 is 15 amino acids long, termini counted. From germline, CDR1 is MDHEN and CDR2 SYDVKM. CDR3 loop: CASFGSGRRRYEQFF.

This clonotype showed up many times. V and J are TRBV12-3 or TRBV12-4 and TRBJ2-1, with D tentatively TRBD2 (6 bases). The CDR3 totals 16 residues. V lost 7 bases, J lost 0 bases, and 16 bases lay in between. Here the CDR3 reads CASTSPAGFSYNEQFF. The CDR3 nucleotides are TGTGCCAGCACCTCTCCAGCGGGCTTCTCCTACAATGAGCAGTTCTTC.

This clonotype was observed at least ten times. This chain connects TRBV5-1 to TRBJ2-5; D is uncertain. The CDR3 loop spans 13 amino acids. Looked up from germline, CDR1 is SGHRS and CDR2 is YFSETQ. V lost 4 bases, J lost 2 bases, and 9 bases lay in between. CDR3 in DNA: TGCGCCAGCAGCCCCGACATTCAAGAGACCCAGTACTTC. Amino acid sequence: CASSPDIQETQYF.

This clonotype has ten or more counts. This chain links TRBV15 with TRBJ1-1; D not resolved. CDR3 length equals 13 residues. Germline CDR1 and CDR2: LNHNV and YYDKDF (reference sequence). V lost 0 bases and J lost 7, with 9 bases in between. The CDR3 sequence: CATSRDLLGEAFF. The CDR3 DNA reads as TGTGCCACCAGCAGAGATCTACTTGGTGAAGCTTTCTTT.

This clonotype was found many times. The CDR3, as DNA: TGTGCCAGTAGTATGAGGGGAAACAGGGGGCGTACTGAAGCTTTCTTT. It yields the protein CASSMRGNRGRTEAFF. The V and J genes are TRBV19 and TRBJ1-1, with 9 bases identical to TRBD1. The junction had 10 bases not matched to a gene; V was cut back by 3 bases and J by 5 bases. This CDR3 is built from 16 residues. The V gene's germline CDR1 is LNHDA and CDR2 SQIVND (reference sequence).